Listed below are T cell receptor beta chains from one sample, sequenced in a study of monozygotic twins with inflammatory bowel disease. TCRdb re-called the 5' RACE reads and shows each CDR3 protein once, DNA omitted. The sample totals 45,000 or so distinct CDR3 sequences. Specimen: blood. Receptor source: a human donor with ulcerative colitis or Crohn's disease, or a healthy co-twin of an affected twin (not recorded which). CDR3s include the opening cysteine and the closing phenylalanine or tryptophan. Rows may omit the clone size; those that give it use once, few, many or a size class.

j_call: TRBJ2-1; v_call: TRBV7-2; clone_size: -; cdr3_aa: CASSLRGATYNEQFF
j_call: TRBJ2-3; v_call: TRBV20-1; clone_size: -; cdr3_aa: CSARPRPGGFTDTQYF
j_call: TRBJ1-1; v_call: TRBV6-1; clone_size: -; cdr3_aa: CASSPVSSMNTEAFF
j_call: TRBJ2-1; v_call: TRBV24-1; clone_size: -; cdr3_aa: CATSVSLAGYNEQFF
j_call: TRBJ2-5; v_call: TRBV3-1; clone_size: -; cdr3_aa: CASSQLTRQETQYF
j_call: TRBJ2-2; v_call: TRBV2; clone_size: -; cdr3_aa: CASSEEWLANTGELFF
j_call: TRBJ1-5; v_call: TRBV7-2; clone_size: -; cdr3_aa: CASQGGGINQPQHF
j_call: TRBJ1-4; v_call: TRBV7-9; clone_size: -; cdr3_aa: CASRPGQGFNEKLFF
j_call: TRBJ2-1; v_call: TRBV20-1; clone_size: -; cdr3_aa: CSASPLAGGFNEQFF
j_call: TRBJ1-2; v_call: TRBV5-4; clone_size: -; cdr3_aa: CASLSRTQGAQGYGYTF
j_call: TRBJ2-1; v_call: TRBV5-1; clone_size: -; cdr3_aa: CASSGGTYNEQFF
j_call: TRBJ2-3; v_call: TRBV7-3; clone_size: -; cdr3_aa: CASSSPGGGADTQYF
j_call: TRBJ1-3; v_call: TRBV20-1; clone_size: -; cdr3_aa: CSARDRRDSGNTIYF
j_call: TRBJ2-7; v_call: TRBV12-3/TRBV12-4; clone_size: -; cdr3_aa: CASGGRVSFYEQYF
j_call: TRBJ1-1; v_call: TRBV5-6; clone_size: -; cdr3_aa: CASSPPWGSEAFF
j_call: TRBJ2-2; v_call: TRBV12-5; clone_size: -; cdr3_aa: CASGPNWTGELFF
j_call: TRBJ1-5; v_call: TRBV5-8; clone_size: -; cdr3_aa: CASSLEGTGRNQPQHF
j_call: TRBJ1-1; v_call: TRBV7-2; clone_size: -; cdr3_aa: CASSVDQAGEAFF
j_call: TRBJ2-2; v_call: TRBV9; clone_size: -; cdr3_aa: CASGPGHGTPGELFF
j_call: TRBJ2-1; v_call: TRBV24-1; clone_size: -; cdr3_aa: CATGPGTGMGYNEQFF
j_call: TRBJ2-7; v_call: TRBV6-2/TRBV6-3; clone_size: -; cdr3_aa: CASSYSTGGSYEQYF
j_call: TRBJ2-1; v_call: TRBV3-1; clone_size: -; cdr3_aa: CASSQEGLAEYTYNEQFF
j_call: TRBJ1-1; v_call: TRBV20-1; clone_size: -; cdr3_aa: CSARDEGTGTEAFF
j_call: TRBJ1-1; v_call: TRBV4-2; clone_size: -; cdr3_aa: CASSQDRSDRPFF
j_call: TRBJ2-1; v_call: TRBV2; clone_size: -; cdr3_aa: CASSEAVGASEQFF
j_call: TRBJ1-3; v_call: TRBV12-3/TRBV12-4; clone_size: -; cdr3_aa: CASSLGTGLQGNTIYF
j_call: TRBJ2-5; v_call: TRBV10-3; clone_size: -; cdr3_aa: CAISQGAKETQYF
j_call: TRBJ1-1; v_call: TRBV12-3/TRBV12-4; clone_size: -; cdr3_aa: CASSPTGLNTEAFF
j_call: TRBJ1-5; v_call: TRBV19; clone_size: -; cdr3_aa: CASNRGDQPQHF
j_call: TRBJ2-3; v_call: TRBV12-3/TRBV12-4; clone_size: -; cdr3_aa: CASSQATVFRGTQYF
j_call: TRBJ2-5; v_call: TRBV30; clone_size: -; cdr3_aa: CAWTIGASGRAEETQYF
j_call: TRBJ1-2; v_call: TRBV9; clone_size: -; cdr3_aa: CASSAQPWGPGYYGYTF
j_call: TRBJ2-7; v_call: TRBV20-1; clone_size: medium-sized; cdr3_aa: CSAPRVWGDFNYEQYF
j_call: TRBJ1-2; v_call: TRBV6-1; clone_size: -; cdr3_aa: CASGAQGPNYGYTF
j_call: TRBJ2-2; v_call: TRBV9; clone_size: -; cdr3_aa: CASSAEPYQGPTGELFF
j_call: TRBJ2-3; v_call: TRBV20-1; clone_size: -; cdr3_aa: CSANDRARPTDTQYF
j_call: TRBJ2-5; v_call: TRBV20-1; clone_size: -; cdr3_aa: CSASGGAGETQYF
j_call: TRBJ2-5; v_call: TRBV5-1; clone_size: -; cdr3_aa: CASSLSTPVQETQYF
j_call: TRBJ2-2; v_call: TRBV5-4; clone_size: -; cdr3_aa: CALSRRANTGELFF
j_call: TRBJ1-2; v_call: TRBV5-1; clone_size: -; cdr3_aa: CASSLGLVVPSGYTF
j_call: TRBJ2-4; v_call: TRBV20-1; clone_size: -; cdr3_aa: CSARGSGGVKNIQYF
j_call: TRBJ1-1; v_call: TRBV5-8; clone_size: -; cdr3_aa: CASRLGASRGTEAFF
j_call: TRBJ1-1; v_call: TRBV5-1; clone_size: -; cdr3_aa: CASRTDPNTEAFF
j_call: TRBJ2-7; v_call: TRBV3-1; clone_size: -; cdr3_aa: CASSRTGEDEQYF
j_call: TRBJ2-6; v_call: TRBV12-3/TRBV12-4; clone_size: -; cdr3_aa: CASSAGANVLTF
j_call: TRBJ1-6; v_call: TRBV6-2/TRBV6-3; clone_size: -; cdr3_aa: CASSTRTPAPLHF
j_call: TRBJ2-3; v_call: TRBV4-1; clone_size: -; cdr3_aa: CASSHWGADTQYF